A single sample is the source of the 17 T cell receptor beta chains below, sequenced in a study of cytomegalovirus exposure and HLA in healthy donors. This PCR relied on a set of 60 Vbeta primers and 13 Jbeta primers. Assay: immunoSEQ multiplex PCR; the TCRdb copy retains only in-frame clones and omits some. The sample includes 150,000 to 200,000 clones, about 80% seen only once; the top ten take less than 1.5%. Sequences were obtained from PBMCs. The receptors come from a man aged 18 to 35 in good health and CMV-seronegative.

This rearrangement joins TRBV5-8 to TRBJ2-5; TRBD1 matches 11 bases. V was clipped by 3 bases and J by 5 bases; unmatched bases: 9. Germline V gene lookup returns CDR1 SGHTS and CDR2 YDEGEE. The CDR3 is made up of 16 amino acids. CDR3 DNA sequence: TGTGCCAGCAGCTCCGGACAGGGGGCGCGGGGGGAGACCCAGTACTTC. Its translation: CASSSGQGARGETQYF. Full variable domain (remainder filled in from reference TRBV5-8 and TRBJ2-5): EAGVTQSPTHLIKTRGQQATLRCSPISGHTSVYWYQQALGLGLQFLLWYDEGEERNRGNFPPRFSGRQFPNYSSELNVNALELEDSALYLCASSSGQGARGETQYFGPGTRLLVL.

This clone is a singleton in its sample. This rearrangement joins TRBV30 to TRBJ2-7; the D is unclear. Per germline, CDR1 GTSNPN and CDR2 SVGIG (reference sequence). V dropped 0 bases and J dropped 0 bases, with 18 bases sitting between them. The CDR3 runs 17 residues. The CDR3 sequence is CAWSVVGQQMTSYEQYF. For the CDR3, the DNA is TGTGCCTGGAGTGTAGTCGGTCAACAGATGACCTCCTACGAGCAGTACTTC.

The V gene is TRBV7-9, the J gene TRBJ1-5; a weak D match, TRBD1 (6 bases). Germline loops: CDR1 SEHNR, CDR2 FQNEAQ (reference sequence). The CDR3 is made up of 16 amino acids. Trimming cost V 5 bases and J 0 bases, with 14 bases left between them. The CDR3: CASSQGPAYSNQPQHF. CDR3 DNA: TGTGCCAGCAGCCAGGGGCCGGCGTATAGCAATCAGCCCCAGCATTTT.

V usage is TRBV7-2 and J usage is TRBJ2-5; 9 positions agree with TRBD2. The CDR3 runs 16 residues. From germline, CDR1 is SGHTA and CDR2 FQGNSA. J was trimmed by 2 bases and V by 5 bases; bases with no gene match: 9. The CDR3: CASSPGGLAGQETQYF. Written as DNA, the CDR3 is TGTGCCAGCAGCCCCGGGGGTCTAGCGGGACAAGAGACCCAGTACTTC.

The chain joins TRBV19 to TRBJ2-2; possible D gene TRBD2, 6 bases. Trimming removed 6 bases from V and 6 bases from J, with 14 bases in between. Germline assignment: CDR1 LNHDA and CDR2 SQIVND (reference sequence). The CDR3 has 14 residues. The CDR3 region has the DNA TGTGCCAGTAGCCCACGGGTAGCGGCCGGGGAGCTGTTTTTT. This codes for CASSPRVAAGELFF.

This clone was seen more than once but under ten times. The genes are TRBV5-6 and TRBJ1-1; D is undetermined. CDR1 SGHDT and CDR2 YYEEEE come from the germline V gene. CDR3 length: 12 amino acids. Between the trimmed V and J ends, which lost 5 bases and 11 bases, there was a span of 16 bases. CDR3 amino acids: CASSSGAPGAFF. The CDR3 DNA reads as TGTGCCAGCAGTTCGGGAGCCCCGGGGGCTTTCTTT. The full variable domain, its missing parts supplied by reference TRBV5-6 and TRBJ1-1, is DAGVTQSPTHLIKTRGQQVTLRCSPKSGHDTVSWYQQALGQGPQFIFQYYEEEERQRGNFPDRFSGHQFPNYSSELNVNALLLGDSALYLCASSSGAPGAFFGQGTRLTVV.

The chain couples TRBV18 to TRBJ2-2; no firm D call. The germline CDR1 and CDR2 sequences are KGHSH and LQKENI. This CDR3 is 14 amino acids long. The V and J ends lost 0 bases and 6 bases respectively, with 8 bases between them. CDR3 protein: CASSPPIVAGELFF. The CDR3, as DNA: TGTGCCAGCTCACCACCAATTGTAGCCGGGGAGCTGTTTTTT.

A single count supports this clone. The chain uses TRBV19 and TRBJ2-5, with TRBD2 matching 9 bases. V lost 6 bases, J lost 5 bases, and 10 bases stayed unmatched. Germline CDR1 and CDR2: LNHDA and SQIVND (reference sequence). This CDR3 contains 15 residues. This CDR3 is CASSMPAGGVETQYF. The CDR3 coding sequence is TGTGCCAGTAGCATGCCCGCGGGGGGGGTGGAGACCCAGTACTTC. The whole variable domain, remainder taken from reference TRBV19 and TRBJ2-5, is DGGITQSPKYLFRKEGQNVTLSCEQNLNHDAMYWYRQDPGQGLRLIYYSQIVNDFQKGDIAEGYSVSREKKESFPLTVTSAQKNPTAFYLCASSMPAGGVETQYFGPGTRLLVL.

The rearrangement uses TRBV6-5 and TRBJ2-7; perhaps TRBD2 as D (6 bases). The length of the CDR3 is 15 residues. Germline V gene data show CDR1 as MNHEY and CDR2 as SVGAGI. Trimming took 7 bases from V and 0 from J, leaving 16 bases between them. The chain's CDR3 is CASIGGSSGSYEQYF. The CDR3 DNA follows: TGTGCCAGCATAGGAGGGTCTTCAGGCTCCTACGAGCAGTACTTC.

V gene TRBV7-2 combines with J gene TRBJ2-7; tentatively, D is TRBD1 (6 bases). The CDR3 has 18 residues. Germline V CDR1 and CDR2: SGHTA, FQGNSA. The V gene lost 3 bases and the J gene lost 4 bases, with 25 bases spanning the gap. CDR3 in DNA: TGTGCCAGCAGCTTTTTCGCCTCTGCCCGGACAGCCATTTACGAGCAGTACTTC. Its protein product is CASSFFASARTAIYEQYF.

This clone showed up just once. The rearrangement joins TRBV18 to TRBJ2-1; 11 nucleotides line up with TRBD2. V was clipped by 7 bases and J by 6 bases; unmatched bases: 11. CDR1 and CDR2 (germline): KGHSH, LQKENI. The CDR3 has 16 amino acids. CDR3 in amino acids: CASLNPGLAALNEQFF. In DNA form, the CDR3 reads TGTGCCAGCTTAAACCCGGGACTAGCGGCACTCAATGAGCAGTTCTTC.

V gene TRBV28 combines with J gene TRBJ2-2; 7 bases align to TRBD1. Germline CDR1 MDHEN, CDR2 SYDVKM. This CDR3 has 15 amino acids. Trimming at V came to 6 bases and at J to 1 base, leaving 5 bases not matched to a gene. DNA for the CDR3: TGTGCCAGCAGCCGAGGGGGCGGGAACACCGGGGAGCTGTTTTTT. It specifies CASSRGGGNTGELFF. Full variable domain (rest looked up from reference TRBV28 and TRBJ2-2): DVKVTQSSRYLVKRTGEKVFLECVQDMDHENMFWYRQDPGLGLRLIYFSYDVKMKEKGDIPEGYSVSREKKERFSLILESASTNQTSMYLCASSRGGGNTGELFFGEGSRLTVL.

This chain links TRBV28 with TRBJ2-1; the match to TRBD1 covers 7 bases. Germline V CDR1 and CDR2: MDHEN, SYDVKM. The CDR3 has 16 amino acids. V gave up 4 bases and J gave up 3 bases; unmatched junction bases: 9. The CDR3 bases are TGTGCCAGCAGTTCCCCTTCGGGACAGAGCTACAATGAGCAGTTCTTC. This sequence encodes CASSSPSGQSYNEQFF.

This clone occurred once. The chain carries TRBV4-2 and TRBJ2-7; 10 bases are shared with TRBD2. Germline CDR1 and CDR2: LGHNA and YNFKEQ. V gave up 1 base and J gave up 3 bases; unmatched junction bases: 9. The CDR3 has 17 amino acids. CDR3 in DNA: TGTGCCAGCAGCCAAGGACTAGCGGGCGTCATACACTACGAGCAGTACTTC. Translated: CASSQGLAGVIHYEQYF.

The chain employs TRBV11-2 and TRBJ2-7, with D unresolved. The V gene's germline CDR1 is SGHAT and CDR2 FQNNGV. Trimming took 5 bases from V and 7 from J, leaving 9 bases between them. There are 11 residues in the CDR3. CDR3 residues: CASSASTEQYF. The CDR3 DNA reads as TGTGCCAGCAGCGCATCTACGGAGCAGTACTTC.

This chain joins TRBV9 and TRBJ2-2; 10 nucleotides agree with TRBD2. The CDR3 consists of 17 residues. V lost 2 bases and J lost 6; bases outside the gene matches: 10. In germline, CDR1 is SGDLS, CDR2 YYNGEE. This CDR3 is CASSVSLAGDPAGELFF. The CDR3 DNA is TGTGCCAGCAGCGTGTCCCTAGCGGGAGATCCCGCCGGGGAGCTGTTTTTT.

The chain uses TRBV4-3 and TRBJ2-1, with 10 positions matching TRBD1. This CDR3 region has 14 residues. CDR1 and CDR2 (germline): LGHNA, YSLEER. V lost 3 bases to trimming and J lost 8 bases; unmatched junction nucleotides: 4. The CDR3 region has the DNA TGCGCCAGCAGCCAGGGACAGGGGTCGTATGAGCAGTTCTTC. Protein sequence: CASSQGQGSYEQFF.